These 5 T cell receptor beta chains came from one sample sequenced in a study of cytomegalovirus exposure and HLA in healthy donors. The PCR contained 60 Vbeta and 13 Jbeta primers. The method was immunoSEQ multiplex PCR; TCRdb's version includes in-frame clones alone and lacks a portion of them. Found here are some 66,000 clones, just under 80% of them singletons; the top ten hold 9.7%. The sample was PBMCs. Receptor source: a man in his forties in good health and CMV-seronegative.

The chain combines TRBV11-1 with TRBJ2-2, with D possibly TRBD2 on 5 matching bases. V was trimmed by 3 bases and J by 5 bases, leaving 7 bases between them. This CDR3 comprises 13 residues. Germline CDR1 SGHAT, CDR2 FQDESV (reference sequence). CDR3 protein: CASSFGDTGELFF. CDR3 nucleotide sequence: TGTGCCAGCAGCTTCGGGGATACCGGGGAGCTGTTTTTT.

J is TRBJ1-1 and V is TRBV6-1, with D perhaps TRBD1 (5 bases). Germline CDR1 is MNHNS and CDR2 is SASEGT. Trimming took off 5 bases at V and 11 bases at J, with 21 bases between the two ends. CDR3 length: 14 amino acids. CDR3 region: CASSPPPGGSNAFF. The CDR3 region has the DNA TGTGCCAGCAGTCCGCCCCCGGGGGGGTCCAATGCTTTCTTT.

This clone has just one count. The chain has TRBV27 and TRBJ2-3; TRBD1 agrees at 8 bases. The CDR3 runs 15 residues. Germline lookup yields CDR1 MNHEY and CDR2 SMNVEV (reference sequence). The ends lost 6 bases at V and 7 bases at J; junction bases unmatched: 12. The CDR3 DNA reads TGTGCCAGCAGCCGGGGACAGGAATTTCGAAATACGCAGTATTTT. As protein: CASSRGQEFRNTQYF.

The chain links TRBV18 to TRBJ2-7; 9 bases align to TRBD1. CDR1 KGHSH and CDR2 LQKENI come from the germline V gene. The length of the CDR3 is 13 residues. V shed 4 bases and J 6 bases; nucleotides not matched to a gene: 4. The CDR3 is CASSRDRESEQYF. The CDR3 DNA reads TGTGCCAGCTCACGGGACAGGGAATCCGAGCAGTACTTC.

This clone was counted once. The CDR3 sequence: CASSEAGTVNYGYTF. CDR3 coding DNA: TGTGCCAGCAGTGAAGCCGGGACAGTCAACTATGGCTACACCTTC. The chain couples TRBV6-1 to TRBJ1-2; 7 bases align to TRBD1. Germline CDR1 is MNHNS and CDR2 is SASEGT. The trim removed 0 bases at V and 2 bases at J, leaving 3 bases unmatched. The CDR3 is 15 residues long.